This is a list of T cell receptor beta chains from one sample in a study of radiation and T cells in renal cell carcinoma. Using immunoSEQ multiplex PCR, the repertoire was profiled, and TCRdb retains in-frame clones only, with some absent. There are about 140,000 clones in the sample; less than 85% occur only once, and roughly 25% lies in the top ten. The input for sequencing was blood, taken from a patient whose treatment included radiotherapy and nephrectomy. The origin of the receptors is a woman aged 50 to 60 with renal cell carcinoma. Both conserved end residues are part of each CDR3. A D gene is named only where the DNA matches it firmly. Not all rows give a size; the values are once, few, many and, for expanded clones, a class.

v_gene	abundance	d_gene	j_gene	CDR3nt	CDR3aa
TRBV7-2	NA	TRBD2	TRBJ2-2	TGTGCCAGCAGCTTAGGACTAGCGGGGACCGGGGAGCTGTTTTTT	CASSLGLAGTGELFF
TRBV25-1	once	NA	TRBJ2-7	TGTGCCAGCAGTGAGAGGGGCTACGAGCAGTACTTC	CASSERGYEQYF
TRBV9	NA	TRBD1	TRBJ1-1	TGTGCCAGCAGCGTAGTCACAGGGGGCACTGAAGCTTTCTTT	CASSVVTGGTEAFF
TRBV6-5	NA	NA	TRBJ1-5	TGTGCCAGCAGTTCTCAGGGGAATCAGCCCCAGCATTTT	CASSSQGNQPQHF
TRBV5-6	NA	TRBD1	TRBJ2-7	TGTGCCAGCAGCTTCACAGGGGGATCTTCCTACGAGCAGTACTTC	CASSFTGGSSYEQYF
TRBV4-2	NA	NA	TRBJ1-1	TGTGCCAGCACGCCGGACGGGGGGCCGGACACTGAAGCTTTCTTT	CASTPDGGPDTEAFF
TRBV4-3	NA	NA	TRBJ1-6	TGCGCCAGCAGCCCGTCTCCCGAGACCCCAAATTCACCCCTCCACTTT	CASSPSPETPNSPLHF
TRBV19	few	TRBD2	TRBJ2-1	TGTGCCAGTAGTACCTCGGGACTAGCGGGTAATGAGCAGTTCTTC	CASSTSGLAGNEQFF
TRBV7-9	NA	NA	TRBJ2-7	TGTGCCAGCAGCGCATCGGTTGGGGCCGAGCAGTACTTC	CASSASVGAEQYF
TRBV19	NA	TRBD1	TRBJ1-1	TGTGCCAGTAGTCCGTCGACAGGGTGGGGAGACACTGAAGCTTTCTTT	CASSPSTGWGDTEAFF
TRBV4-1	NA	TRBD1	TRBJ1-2	TGCGCCAGCAGCCAAGCCATTTGGACAGGGGAGGGATATGGCTACACCTTC	CASSQAIWTGEGYGYTF
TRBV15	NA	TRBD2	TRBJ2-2	TGTGCCACCAGCAGAGAGCGGGGGGGCCCAGGCGGGGAGCTGTTTTTT	CATSRERGGPGGELFF
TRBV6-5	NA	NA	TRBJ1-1	TGTGCCAGCAGTTACCTAGGACAAAACACTGAAGCTTTCTTT	CASSYLGQNTEAFF
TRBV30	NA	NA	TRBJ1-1	TGTGCCTGGAGTCGAGACAGGTCGAACACTGAAGCTTTCTTT	CAWSRDRSNTEAFF
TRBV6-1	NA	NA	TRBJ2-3	TGTGCCAGCAGTGAAGCTTACAGGGACCCGGGCGGAGATACGCAGTATTTT	CASSEAYRDPGGDTQYF
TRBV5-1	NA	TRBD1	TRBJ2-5	TGCGCCAGCAATCATCCGACAGGGAAAGAGACCCAGTACTTC	CASNHPTGKETQYF
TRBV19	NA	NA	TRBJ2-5	TGTGCCAGTAGTCCGCGGACAGCCCCAACGGAGACCCAGTACTTC	CASSPRTAPTETQYF
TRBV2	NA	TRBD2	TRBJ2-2	TGTGCCAGCAGGACGCTAGCGGGGCGCACCGGGGAGCTGTTTTTT	CASRTLAGRTGELFF
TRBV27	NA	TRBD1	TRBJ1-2	TGTGCCAGCAGCCTTAGACAGGGGCGGCCCTATGGCTACACCTTC	CASSLRQGRPYGYTF
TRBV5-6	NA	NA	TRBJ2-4	TGTGCCAGCAGCTTGTTCAGGGCCGAAGCCAAAAACATTCAGTACTTC	CASSLFRAEAKNIQYF
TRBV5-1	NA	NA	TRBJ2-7	TGCGCCAGCAGCTTGTTGGGAGGAGGGTTCTACGAGCAGTACTTC	CASSLLGGGFYEQYF
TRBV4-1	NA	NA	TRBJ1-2	TGCGCCAGCAGCCAAGAGTCGACGGTGAACTATGGCTACACCTTC	CASSQESTVNYGYTF
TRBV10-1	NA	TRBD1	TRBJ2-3	TGCGCCAGCACACAAGACAGGGCAGATACGCAGTATTTT	CASTQDRADTQYF
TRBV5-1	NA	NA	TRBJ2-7	TGCGCCAGCAGCTTGATGGGGGAGCAGTACTTC	CASSLMGEQYF
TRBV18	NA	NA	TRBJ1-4	TGTGCCAGCTCACCCACAGGGAGTAATGAAAAACTGTTTTTT	CASSPTGSNEKLFF
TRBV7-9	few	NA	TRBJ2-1	TGTGCCAGCAACCCCAGTGGCCGGGGGAAGCGGTTCTTC	CASNPSGRGKRFF
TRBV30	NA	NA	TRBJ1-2	TGTGCCTGGAGTGGACAGAACTATGGCTACACCTTC	CAWSGQNYGYTF
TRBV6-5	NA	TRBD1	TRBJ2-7	TGTGCCAGCAGTTACGGGACAGGGAAACCCTACGAGCAGTACTTC	CASSYGTGKPYEQYF
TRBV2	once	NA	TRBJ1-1	TGTGCCAGCACCTTAGGACGGATGAACACTGAAGCTTTCTTT	CASTLGRMNTEAFF
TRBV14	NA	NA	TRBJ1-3	TGTGCCAGCAGCCAAGTTTGGGGACTCCACTCTGGAAACACCATATATTTT	CASSQVWGLHSGNTIYF
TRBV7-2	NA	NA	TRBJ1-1	TGTGCCAGCAGCTTAGATCTTAACACTGAAGCTTTCTTT	CASSLDLNTEAFF
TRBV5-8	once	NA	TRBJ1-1	TGTGCCAGCAGCTTCCGGGTGAACACTGAAGCTTTCTTT	CASSFRVNTEAFF
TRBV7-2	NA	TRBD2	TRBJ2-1	TGTGCCAGCAGCTTTGGGACTAGCGGGAGCTATGAGCAGTTCTTC	CASSFGTSGSYEQFF
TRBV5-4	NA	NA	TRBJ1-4	TGTGCCAGCAGCTCGGCGGAGGGAAAACTGTTTTTT	CASSSAEGKLFF
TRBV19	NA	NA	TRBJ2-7	TGTGCCAGTAGTATACGCCCTTCCCACTACGAGCAGTACTTC	CASSIRPSHYEQYF
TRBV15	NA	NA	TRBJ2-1	TGTGCCACCAGCAGAGCCCCCGGGTCCCGAAGGGGTTCCAGTGAGCAGTTCTTC	CATSRAPGSRRGSSEQFF
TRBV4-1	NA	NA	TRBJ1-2	TGCGCCAGCAGCCAAGTTATCAGGGAGCACTATGGCTACACCTTC	CASSQVIREHYGYTF
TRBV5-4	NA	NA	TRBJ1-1	TGTGCCAGCAGCTTGGGAAGCGAGGGGGAAGGTACTGAAGCTTTCTTT	CASSLGSEGEGTEAFF
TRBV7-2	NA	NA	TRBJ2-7	TGTGCCAGCAGCTTAGGCCCACGCTCCTACGAGCAGTACTTC	CASSLGPRSYEQYF
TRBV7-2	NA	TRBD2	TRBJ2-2	TGTGCCAGCAGCCCGGGTCGGCGGGGGGCTAACACCGGGGAGCTGTTTTTT	CASSPGRRGANTGELFF
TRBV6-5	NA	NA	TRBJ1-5	TGTGCCAGCAGCCGCGACAGCTATAGCAATCAGCCCCAGCATTTT	CASSRDSYSNQPQHF
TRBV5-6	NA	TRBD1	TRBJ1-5	TGTGCCAGCAGCTTCGGGACAGGGGGGCCCCAGCCCCAGCATTTT	CASSFGTGGPQPQHF
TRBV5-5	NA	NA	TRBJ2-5	TGTGCCAGCAGCTTGCTCGGGGGAGAGACCCAGTACTTC	CASSLLGGETQYF
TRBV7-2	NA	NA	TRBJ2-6	TGTGCCAGCAGCTTAGTAGGCAAAGTCCTGACTTTC	CASSLVGKVLTF
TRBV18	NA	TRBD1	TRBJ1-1	TGTGCCAGCTCACCGGACAGGGAACGAGGCGAACGGGGGACTGAAGCTTTCTTT	CASSPDRERGERGTEAFF
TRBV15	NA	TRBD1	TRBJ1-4	TGTGCCACCAGCGGACAACCGGGACAGAGCCTAACTAATGAAAAACTGTTTTTT	CATSGQPGQSLTNEKLFF
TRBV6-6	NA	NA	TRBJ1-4	TGTGCCAGCAGTTCCGTAGAGAGCGTTCTTAATGAAAAACTGTTTTTT	CASSSVESVLNEKLFF
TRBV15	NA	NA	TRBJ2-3	TGTGCCACCAGCCTCCCTTTTTCGACAGATACGCAGTATTTT	CATSLPFSTDTQYF
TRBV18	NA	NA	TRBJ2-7	TGTGCCAGCTCACCGACACGGGTCTCCTACGAGCAGTACTTC	CASSPTRVSYEQYF
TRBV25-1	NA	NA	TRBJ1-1	TGTGCCAGCAGTCCAGGGATTGGGAGCGCTTTCTTT	CASSPGIGSAFF
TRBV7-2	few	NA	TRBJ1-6	TGTGCCAGCAGCTTAGGAACTTCACCCCTCCACTTT	CASSLGTSPLHF
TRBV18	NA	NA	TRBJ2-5	TGTGCCAGCTCAATACCCCAAGAGACCCAGTACTTC	CASSIPQETQYF
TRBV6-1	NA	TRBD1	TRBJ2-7	TGTGCCAGCAGTGCTCAGGGGGCTTACGAGCAGTACTTC	CASSAQGAYEQYF
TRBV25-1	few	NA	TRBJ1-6	TGTGCCAGCAGTGCAAACGGTTCACCCCTCCACTTT	CASSANGSPLHF
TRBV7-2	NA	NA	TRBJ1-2	TGTGCCAGCAGCCCAAACTCGGGATTGTACTATGGCTACACCTTC	CASSPNSGLYYGYTF
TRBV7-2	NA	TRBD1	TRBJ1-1	TGTGCCAGCAGCCCACGATCGACAGGGTTATGGACTGAAGCTTTCTTT	CASSPRSTGLWTEAFF